This T cell receptor (beta chain) emerged from a study of CD8 T cells in ankylosing spondylitis. Study-level results: Reportedly, matched ankylosing spondylitis synovial fluid was significantly enriched for disease-linked clones. The authors found the disease-linked clones to be CD8+ and relatively rare in peripheral blood. Seemingly characteristic of ankylosing spondylitis blood was a TCR beta motif consisting of about 8 highly homologous variants.

With molecular barcodes, quantitative 5'-RACE was used to make the TCR beta libraries. TCRdb re-derived calls from the 5' RACE reads in MiXCR, one entry per CDR3 protein. The table has roughly 170,000 distinct CDR3 sequences, roughly 10% seen once. Germline V CDR1 and CDR2: SGHVS, FQNEAQ. This CDR3 comprises 15 residues. The V end lost 2 bases, the J end lost 4 bases, and 11 bases lay between the germline ends. Turning to this clonotype: What it binds is unknown.

The sequenced sample was blood, either unsorted or a sorted T cell fraction (not recorded which). The TCR comes from a female donor with ankylosing spondylitis or in good health (not recorded which). This chain connects TRBV7-8 to TRBJ1-4; D is unresolved. CDR3 residues: CASSLKETFNEKLFF. The CDR3 bases are TGTGCCAGCAGCTTAAAGGAAACTTTTAATGAAAAACTGTTTTTT. Full variable domain (rest looked up from reference TRBV7-8 and TRBJ1-4): GAGVSQSPRYKVAKRGQDVALRCDPISGHVSLFWYQQALGQGPEFLTYFQNEAQLDKSGLPSDRFFAERPEGSVSTLKIQRTQQEDSAVYLCASSLKETFNEKLFFGSGTQLSVL.